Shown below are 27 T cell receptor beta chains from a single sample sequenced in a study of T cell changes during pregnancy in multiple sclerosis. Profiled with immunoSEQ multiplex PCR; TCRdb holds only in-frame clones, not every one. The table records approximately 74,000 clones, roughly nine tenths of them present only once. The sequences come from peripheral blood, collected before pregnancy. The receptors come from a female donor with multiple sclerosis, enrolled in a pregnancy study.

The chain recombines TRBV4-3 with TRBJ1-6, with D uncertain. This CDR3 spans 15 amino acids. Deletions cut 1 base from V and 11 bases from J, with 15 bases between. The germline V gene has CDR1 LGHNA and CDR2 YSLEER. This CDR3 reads CASSQGRWGGPPLHF. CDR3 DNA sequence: TGCGCCAGCAGCCAAGGAAGGTGGGGAGGGCCACCCCTCCACTTT.

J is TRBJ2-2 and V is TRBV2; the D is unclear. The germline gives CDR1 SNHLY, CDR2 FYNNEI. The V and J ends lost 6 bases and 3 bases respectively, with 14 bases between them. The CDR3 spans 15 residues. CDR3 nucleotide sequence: TGTGCCAGCAGGAAGGAAGGCGGAGACACCGGGGAGCTGTTTTTT. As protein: CASRKEGGDTGELFF.

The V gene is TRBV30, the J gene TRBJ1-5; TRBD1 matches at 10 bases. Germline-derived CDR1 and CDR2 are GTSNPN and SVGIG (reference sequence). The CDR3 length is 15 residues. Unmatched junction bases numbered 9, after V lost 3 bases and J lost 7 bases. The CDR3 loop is CAWSLGTGAGQPQHF. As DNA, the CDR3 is TGTGCCTGGAGCTTAGGGACAGGGGCAGGACAGCCCCAGCATTTT.

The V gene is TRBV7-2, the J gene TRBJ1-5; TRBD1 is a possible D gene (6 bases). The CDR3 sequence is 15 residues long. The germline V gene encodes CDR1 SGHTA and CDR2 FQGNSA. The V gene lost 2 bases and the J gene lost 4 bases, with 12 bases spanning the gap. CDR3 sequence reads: CASSLYSGANQPQHF. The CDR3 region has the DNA TGTGCCAGCAGCTTATATTCAGGGGCGAATCAGCCCCAGCATTTT.

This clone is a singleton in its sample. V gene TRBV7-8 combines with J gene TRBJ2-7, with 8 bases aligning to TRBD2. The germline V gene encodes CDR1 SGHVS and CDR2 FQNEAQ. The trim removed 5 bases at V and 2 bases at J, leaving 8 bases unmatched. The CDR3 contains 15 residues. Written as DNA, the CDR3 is TGTGCCAGCAGCCTGAGCGGGGGCGAAGCCTACGAGCAGTACTTC. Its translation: CASSLSGGEAYEQYF.

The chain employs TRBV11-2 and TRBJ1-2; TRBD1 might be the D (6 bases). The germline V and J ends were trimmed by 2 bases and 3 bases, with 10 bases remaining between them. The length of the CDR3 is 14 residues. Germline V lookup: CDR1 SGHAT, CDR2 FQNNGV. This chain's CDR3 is CASSLYEGDYGYTF. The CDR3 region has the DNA TGTGCCAGCAGCTTATATGAGGGGGACTATGGCTACACCTTC. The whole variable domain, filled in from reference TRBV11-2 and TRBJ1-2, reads EAGVAQSPRYKIIEKRQSVAFWCNPISGHATLYWYQQILGQGPKLLIQFQNNGVVDDSQLPKDRFSAERLKGVDSTLKIQPAKLEDSAVYLCASSLYEGDYGYTFGSGTRLTVV.

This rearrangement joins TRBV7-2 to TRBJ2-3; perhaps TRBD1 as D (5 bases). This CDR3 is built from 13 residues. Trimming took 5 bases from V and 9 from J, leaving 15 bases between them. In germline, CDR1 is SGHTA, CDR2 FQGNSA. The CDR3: CASSPIRSGTQYF. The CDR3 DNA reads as TGTGCCAGCAGCCCGATTCGGTCAGGGACGCAGTATTTT.

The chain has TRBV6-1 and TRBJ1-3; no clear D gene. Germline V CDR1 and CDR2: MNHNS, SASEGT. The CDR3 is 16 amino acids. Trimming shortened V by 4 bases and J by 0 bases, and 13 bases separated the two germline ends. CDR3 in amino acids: CASSAGTATSGNTIYF. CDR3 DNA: TGTGCCAGCAGTGCCGGAACAGCCACCTCTGGAAACACCATATATTTT.

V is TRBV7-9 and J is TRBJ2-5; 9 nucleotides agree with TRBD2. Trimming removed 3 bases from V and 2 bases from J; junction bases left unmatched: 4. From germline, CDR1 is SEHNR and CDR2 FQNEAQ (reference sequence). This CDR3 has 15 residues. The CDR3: CASSFGGRGQETQYF. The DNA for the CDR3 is TGTGCCAGCAGCTTTGGCGGGAGGGGGCAAGAGACCCAGTACTTC.

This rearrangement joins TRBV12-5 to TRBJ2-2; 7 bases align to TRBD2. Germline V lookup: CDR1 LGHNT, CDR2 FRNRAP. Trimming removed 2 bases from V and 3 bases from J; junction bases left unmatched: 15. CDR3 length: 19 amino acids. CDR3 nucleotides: TGTGCTAGTGGTTTGAAGTTCCTGCGGGAGAGGCTCGACACCGGGGAGCTGTTTTTT. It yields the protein CASGLKFLRERLDTGELFF.

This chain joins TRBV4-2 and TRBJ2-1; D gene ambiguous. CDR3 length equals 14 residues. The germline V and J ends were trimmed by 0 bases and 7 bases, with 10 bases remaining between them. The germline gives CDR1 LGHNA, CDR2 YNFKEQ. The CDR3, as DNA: TGTGCCAGCAGCCAAGAAGGAGTCCGGAATGAGCAGTTCTTC. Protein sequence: CASSQEGVRNEQFF.

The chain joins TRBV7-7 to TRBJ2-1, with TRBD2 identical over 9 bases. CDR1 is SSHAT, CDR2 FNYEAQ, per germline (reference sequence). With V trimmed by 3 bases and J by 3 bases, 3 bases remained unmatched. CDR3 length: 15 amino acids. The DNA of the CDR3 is TGTGCCAGCAGCTTCTCGCGGGGGGGCTACAATGAGCAGTTCTTC. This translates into CASSFSRGGYNEQFF. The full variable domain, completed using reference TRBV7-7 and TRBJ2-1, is GAGVSQSPRYKVTKRGQDVTLRCDPISSHATLYWYQQALGQGPEFLTYFNYEAQPDKSGLPSDRFSAERPEGSISTLTIQRTEQRDSAMYRCASSFSRGGYNEQFFGPGTRLTVL.

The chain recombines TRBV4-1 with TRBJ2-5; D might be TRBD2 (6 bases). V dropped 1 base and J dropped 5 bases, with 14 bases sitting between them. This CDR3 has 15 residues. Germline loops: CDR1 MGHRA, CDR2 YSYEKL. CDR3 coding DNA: TGCGCCAGCAGCCAAGGGAACGGGGGAGAGGAGACCCAGTACTTC. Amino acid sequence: CASSQGNGGEETQYF.

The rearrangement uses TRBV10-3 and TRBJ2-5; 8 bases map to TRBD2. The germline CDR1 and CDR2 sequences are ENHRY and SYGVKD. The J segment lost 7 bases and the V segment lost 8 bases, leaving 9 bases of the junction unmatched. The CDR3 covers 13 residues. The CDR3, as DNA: TGTGCCATCGAAGGTAGCGGGGAACGGACCCAGTACTTC. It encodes CAIEGSGERTQYF.

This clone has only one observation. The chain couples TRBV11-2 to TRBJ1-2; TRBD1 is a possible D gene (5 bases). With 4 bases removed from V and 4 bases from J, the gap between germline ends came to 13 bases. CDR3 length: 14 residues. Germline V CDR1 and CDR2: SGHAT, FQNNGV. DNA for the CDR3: TGTGCCAGCAGCTCGGGGGAGGCCCCCTATGGCTACACCTTC. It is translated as CASSSGEAPYGYTF.

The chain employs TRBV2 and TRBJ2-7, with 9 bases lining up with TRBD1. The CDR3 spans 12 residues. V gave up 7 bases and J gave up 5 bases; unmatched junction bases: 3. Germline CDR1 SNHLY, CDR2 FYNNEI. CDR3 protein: CASTGTGNEQYF. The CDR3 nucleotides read TGTGCCAGCACCGGGACAGGGAACGAGCAGTACTTC.

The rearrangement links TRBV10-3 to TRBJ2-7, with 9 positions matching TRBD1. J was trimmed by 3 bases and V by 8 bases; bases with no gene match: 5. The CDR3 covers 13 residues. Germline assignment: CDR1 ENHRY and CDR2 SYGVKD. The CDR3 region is CAIVKTGGYEQYF. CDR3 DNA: TGTGCCATCGTGAAGACAGGGGGCTACGAGCAGTACTTC.

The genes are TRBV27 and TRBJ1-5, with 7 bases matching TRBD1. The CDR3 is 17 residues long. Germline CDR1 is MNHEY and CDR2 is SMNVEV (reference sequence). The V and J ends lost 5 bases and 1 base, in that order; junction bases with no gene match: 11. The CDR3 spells CASSPQGQGSSNQPQHF. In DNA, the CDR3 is TGTGCCAGCAGTCCACAGGGGCAGGGGTCAAGCAATCAGCCCCAGCATTTT.

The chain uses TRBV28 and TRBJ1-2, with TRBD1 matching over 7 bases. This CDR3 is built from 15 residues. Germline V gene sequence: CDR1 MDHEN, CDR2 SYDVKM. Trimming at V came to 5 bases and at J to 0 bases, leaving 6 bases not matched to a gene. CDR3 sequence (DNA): TGTGCCAGCAGTCCCACGACAGGGACTAACTATGGCTACACCTTC. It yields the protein CASSPTTGTNYGYTF.

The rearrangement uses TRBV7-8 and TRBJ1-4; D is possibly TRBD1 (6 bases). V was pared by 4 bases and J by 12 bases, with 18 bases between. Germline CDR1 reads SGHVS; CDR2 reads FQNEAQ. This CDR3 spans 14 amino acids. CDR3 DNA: TGTGCCAGCAGCTCCGGGACACAGACTGTGGAACTGTTTTTT. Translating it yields CASSSGTQTVELFF.

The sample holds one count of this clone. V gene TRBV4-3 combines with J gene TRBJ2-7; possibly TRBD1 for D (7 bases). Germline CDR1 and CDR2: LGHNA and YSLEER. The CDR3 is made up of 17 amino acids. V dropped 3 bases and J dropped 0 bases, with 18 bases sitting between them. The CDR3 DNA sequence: TGCGCCAGCAGCCACCATACCCAGGGGGGCCGCTCCTACGAGCAGTACTTC. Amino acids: CASSHHTQGGRSYEQYF.

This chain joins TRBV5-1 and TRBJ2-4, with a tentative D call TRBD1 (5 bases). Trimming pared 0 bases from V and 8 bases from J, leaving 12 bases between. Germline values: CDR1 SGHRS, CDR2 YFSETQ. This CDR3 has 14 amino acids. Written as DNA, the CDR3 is TGCGCCAGCAGCTTGGAACCAGGGTTTGACATTCAGTACTTC. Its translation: CASSLEPGFDIQYF.

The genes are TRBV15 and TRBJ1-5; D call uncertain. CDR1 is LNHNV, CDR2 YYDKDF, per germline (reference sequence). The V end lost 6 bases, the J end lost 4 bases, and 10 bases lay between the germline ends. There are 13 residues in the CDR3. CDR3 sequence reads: CATSININQPQHF. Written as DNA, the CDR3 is TGTGCCACCAGTATAAATATAAATCAGCCCCAGCATTTT.

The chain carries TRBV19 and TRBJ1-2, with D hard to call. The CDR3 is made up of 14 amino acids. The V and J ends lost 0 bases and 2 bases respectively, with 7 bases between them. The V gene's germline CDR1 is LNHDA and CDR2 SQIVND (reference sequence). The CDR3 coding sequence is TGTGCCAGTAGTATAGAACCCGGGAACTATGGCTACACCTTC. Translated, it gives CASSIEPGNYGYTF.

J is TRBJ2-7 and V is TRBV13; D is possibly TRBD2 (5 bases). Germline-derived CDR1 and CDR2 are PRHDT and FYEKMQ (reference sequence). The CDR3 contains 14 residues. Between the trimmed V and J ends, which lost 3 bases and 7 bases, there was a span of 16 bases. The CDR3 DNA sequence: TGTGCCAGCAGCTTCGGTGGGAGATCGGGGGAGCAGTACTTC. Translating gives CASSFGGRSGEQYF.

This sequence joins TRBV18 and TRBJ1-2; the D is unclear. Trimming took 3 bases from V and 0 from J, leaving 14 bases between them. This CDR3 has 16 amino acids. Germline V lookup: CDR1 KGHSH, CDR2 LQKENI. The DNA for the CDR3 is TGTGCCAGCTCACCCACCTTGGGAGGGACTAACTATGGCTACACCTTC. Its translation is CASSPTLGGTNYGYTF.

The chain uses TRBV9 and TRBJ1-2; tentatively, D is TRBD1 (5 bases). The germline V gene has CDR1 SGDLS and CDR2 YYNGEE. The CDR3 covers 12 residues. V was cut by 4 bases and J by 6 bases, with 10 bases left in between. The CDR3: CASSPRRDGYTF. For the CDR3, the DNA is TGTGCCAGCAGCCCCCGCAGGGATGGCTACACCTTC.